The clone carrying this T cell receptor (beta chain) has a single count. What it binds is not known. This specimen belongs to a study of cytomegalovirus exposure and HLA in healthy donors. Broader study findings: Rare TCR sequences predominated, though certain public TCRs were found in many donors.

Trimming left V 6 bases short and J 4 bases short, with 15 bases between. CDR3 length: 14 amino acids. CDR1 and CDR2 from the germline V gene are MNHEY and SVGAGI. The table came from immunoSEQ multiplex PCR; TCRdb's copy has only in-frame clones and leaves some out. The sample contains approximately 220,000 clones, approximately 80% of which appear only once. The donors belonged to the roughly 130-subject validation cohort, separate from the roughly 710-subject first cohort. The sequence was collected from a woman aged 25 to 39 in good health and CMV-seropositive. What was sequenced was PBMCs. The chain employs TRBV6-5 and TRBJ1-2, with a possible D match to TRBD1 (5 bases). CDR3 sequence reads: CASSLRQGVYGYTF. The CDR3 nucleotides are TGTGCCAGCAGCCTAAGGCAGGGTGTCTATGGCTACACCTTC.